Given below is one TCR beta chain in context. Its antigen is undetermined. CD4+ cells underwent separation, giving CD45RA+ naive and CD45RA-negative memory subsets. These data belong to a study of shared clonotypes between healthy human individuals. Overall study results and limits: An effect of sequencing depth on clonotype sharing among donors was expected. On the whole, naive subsets had larger estimated richness than memory subsets had.

Authors' processing steps: In the immunoSEQ data, sequences were junction-only and lacked quality scores, so filtering differed. TCRdb's table, derived via immunoSEQ multiplex PCR, lists solely in-frame clones and lacks some. That table is the source of V, J and clone size, and D and trimming were worked out from the DNA. The repertoire has some 2.4 million clones, approximately 93% of them found once; the top ten carry about 0.39%. Germline CDR1 reads SGHTA; CDR2 reads FQGNSA. This CDR3 contains 17 residues. V was pared by 0 bases and J by 6 bases, with 4 bases of the junction left unmatched. The rearrangement links TRBV7-2 to TRBJ2-3; TRBD2 matches 15 bases. The receptor was isolated from a man younger than 35 in good health. Some clones in this sample may be carry-over from other donors' samples. The specimen was naive CD4+ T cells from PBMCs. As for subset: CD45RA+ positively selected. CDR3 coding DNA: TGTGCCAGCAGCTTAGCGGGACTAGCGGGAGGAGGGGATACGCAGTATTTT. It encodes CASSLAGLAGGGDTQYF. Using reference TRBV7-2 and TRBJ2-3 for the parts outside the CDR3, the full variable domain is GAGVSQSPSNKVTEKGKDVELRCDPISGHTALYWYRQSLGQGLEFLIYFQGNSAPDKSGLPSDRFSAERTGGSVSTLTIQRTQQEDSAVYLCASSLAGLAGGGDTQYFGPGTRLTVL.